The rows below give T cell receptor beta chains drawn from one sample of a study of blood T cells in healthy people across ages. TCRdb used MiXCR to reprocess the 5' RACE reads, holding one entry per CDR3 protein. Among around 1,500,000 distinct CDR3 sequences listed, 35% to 45% were seen once. The sequencing input was blood. These TCRs come from a woman between 18 and 29 years old in good health. The CDR3 runs from the conserved cysteine through the conserved F or W. The order of the fields is J gene, V gene, CDR3 protein.

J gene: TRBJ2-7
V gene: TRBV14
CDR3 protein: CASRPRHESSYEQYF

J gene: TRBJ2-5
V gene: TRBV6-6
CDR3 protein: CASSWGTSGQEGTQYF

J gene: TRBJ1-6
V gene: TRBV18
CDR3 protein: CASSRQGQASEALHF

J gene: TRBJ2-5
V gene: TRBV6-2/TRBV6-3
CDR3 protein: CASSYKGPGGGRRETQYF

J gene: TRBJ2-5
V gene: TRBV7-7
CDR3 protein: CASSHGLAGKETQYF

J gene: TRBJ1-5
V gene: TRBV5-6
CDR3 protein: CASSRSLGISNQPQHF

J gene: TRBJ1-1
V gene: TRBV29-1
CDR3 protein: CSATGQQNTEAFF

J gene: TRBJ1-2
V gene: TRBV27
CDR3 protein: CASSHGTGALYYGYTF

J gene: NA
V gene: TRBV4-1
CDR3 protein: CASSQEGGEGPYNEQYF

J gene: TRBJ2-3
V gene: TRBV20-1
CDR3 protein: CSASGSGSSTDTQYF

J gene: TRBJ2-1
V gene: TRBV24-1
CDR3 protein: CATSDRWGKTNEQFF

J gene: TRBJ1-2
V gene: TRBV12-3/TRBV12-4
CDR3 protein: CASSPDRIYGYTF

J gene: TRBJ1-1
V gene: TRBV6-6
CDR3 protein: CASSYSTRERTEAFF

J gene: TRBJ2-7
V gene: TRBV6-5
CDR3 protein: CASSPHRDSTGNEQYF

J gene: TRBJ2-3
V gene: TRBV6-1
CDR3 protein: CASSEGTSGIWDTQYF

J gene: TRBJ1-4
V gene: TRBV6-1
CDR3 protein: CASGRVTPEKLFF

J gene: TRBJ2-7
V gene: TRBV28
CDR3 protein: CASSVGQTDEQYF

J gene: TRBJ1-5
V gene: TRBV12-3/TRBV12-4
CDR3 protein: CASMRQGNQSQHF

J gene: TRBJ2-3
V gene: TRBV30
CDR3 protein: CACSSGQVVTDTQYF

J gene: TRBJ2-7
V gene: TRBV5-1
CDR3 protein: CASSHGRTYEQYF

J gene: TRBJ2-5
V gene: TRBV20-1
CDR3 protein: CSAVRGNSQETQYF

J gene: TRBJ1-1
V gene: TRBV28
CDR3 protein: CASSLSYTEAFF

J gene: TRBJ2-3
V gene: TRBV5-1
CDR3 protein: CASSDRDLSTDTQYF

J gene: TRBJ2-6
V gene: TRBV28
CDR3 protein: CASSLYWGSGANVLTF

J gene: TRBJ2-7
V gene: TRBV12-3/TRBV12-4
CDR3 protein: CASSLARLGLYF

J gene: TRBJ2-4
V gene: TRBV11-2
CDR3 protein: CASSPRRGLQSSGQYF

J gene: TRBJ2-1
V gene: TRBV5-1
CDR3 protein: CASRRTGTGPYNEQFF

J gene: TRBJ1-1
V gene: TRBV29-1
CDR3 protein: CSVVQGGRTEAFF

J gene: TRBJ2-7
V gene: TRBV27
CDR3 protein: CASSPPGQGHEQYF

J gene: TRBJ2-7
V gene: TRBV3-1
CDR3 protein: CASSLGAVPYEQYF

J gene: TRBJ2-5
V gene: TRBV6-1
CDR3 protein: CASSEWANEETQYF